One and the same sample provided the 8 T cell receptor beta chains below, sequenced in a study of T cells expressing NK-cell markers (TCRdb year 2020). The method behind the library was 5' RACE. The instrument given in TCRdb is Illumina HiSeq 2000. Reprocessed by TCRdb, the reads give a single entry per CDR3 protein sequence, without DNA. The sample table gives some 300,000 distinct CDR3 sequences. In total, the top ten clones hold approximately 0.39% of the sample. The source material was blood T cells: a sorted CD56 or NKG2C T cell subset, CD4+ or CD8+ T cells, or bulk PBMC T cells (not recorded which). The receptor set was obtained from a man between 18 and 35 years old in good health. Donor details come from another sample of the same person, matched by shared clones.

The chain joins TRBV28 to TRBJ2-1; TCRdb's assignment of TRBD2 cannot be checked, as there is no DNA. This CDR3 has 14 amino acids. Germline V gene data show CDR1 as MDHEN and CDR2 as SYDVKM. CDR3 amino acids: CASSPQTSSNEQFF.

The chain joins TRBV20-1 to TRBJ2-5; there is no DNA to check the TCRdb D call of TRBD2. Germline CDR1 DFQATT, CDR2 SNEGSKA (reference sequence). The CDR3 is made up of 12 amino acids. The CDR3 reads CSAPLAPETQYF.

The chain recombines TRBV20-1 with TRBJ2-1; TCRdb designates TRBD1, a call that cannot be tested without DNA. CDR3 length equals 20 residues. Germline CDR1 DFQATT, CDR2 SNEGSKA (reference sequence). CDR3 residues: CSARDPHRVGVWSGFDEQFF.

The V and J genes are TRBV24-1 and TRBJ1-5; the TRBD1 assignment by TCRdb is unverifiable without DNA. CDR3 length equals 15 residues. Per the germline V gene, CDR1 is KGHDR and CDR2 is SFDVKD. The CDR3 sequence is CATSVGGPGDQPQHF.

The genes are TRBV18 and TRBJ1-5; TCRdb's assignment of TRBD1 cannot be checked, as there is no DNA. Germline CDR1 is KGHSH and CDR2 is LQKENI. The CDR3 runs to 11 residues. CDR3: CASDRVQPQHF.

V usage is TRBV30 and J usage is TRBJ1-5; the TCRdb D gene call, TRBD1, has no DNA to confirm it. The CDR3 length is 13 residues. CDR1 and CDR2 (germline): GTSNPN, SVGIG (reference sequence). The chain's CDR3 is CAWSSGRPKPQHF.

The chain links TRBV18 to TRBJ2-1; TCRdb lists TRBD1, though no DNA is available to test this call. Germline V gives CDR1 KGHSH, CDR2 LQKENI. CDR3 length: 14 amino acids. CDR3 sequence: CASSPMQGSNEQFF. The full variable domain, with the rest looked up from reference TRBV18 and TRBJ2-1, is NAGVMQNPRHLVRRRGQEARLRCSPMKGHSHVYWYRQLPEEGLKFMVYLQKENIIDESGMPKERFSAEFPKEGPSILRIQQVVRGDSAAYFCASSPMQGSNEQFFGPGTRLTVL.

This chain connects TRBV29-1 to TRBJ2-7. CDR3 length: 13 amino acids. From germline, CDR1 is SQVTM and CDR2 ANQGSEA. The CDR3 reads CSVFTGSSYEQYF.